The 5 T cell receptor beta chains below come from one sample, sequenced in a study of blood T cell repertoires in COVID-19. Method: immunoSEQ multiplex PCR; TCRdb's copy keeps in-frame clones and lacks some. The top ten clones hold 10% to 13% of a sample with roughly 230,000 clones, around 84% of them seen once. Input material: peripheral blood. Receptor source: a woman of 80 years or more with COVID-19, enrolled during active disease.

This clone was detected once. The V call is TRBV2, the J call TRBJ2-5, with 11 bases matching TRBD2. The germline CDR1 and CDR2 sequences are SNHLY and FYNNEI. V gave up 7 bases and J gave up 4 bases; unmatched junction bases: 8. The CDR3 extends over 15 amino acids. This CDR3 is CASILNSGGGETQYF. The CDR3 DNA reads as TGTGCCAGCATCCTAAATAGCGGGGGGGGAGAGACCCAGTACTTC.

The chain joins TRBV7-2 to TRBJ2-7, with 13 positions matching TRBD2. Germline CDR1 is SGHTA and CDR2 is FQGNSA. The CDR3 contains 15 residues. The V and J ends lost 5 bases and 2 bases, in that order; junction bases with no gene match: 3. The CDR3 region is CASSVGLAGAYEQYF. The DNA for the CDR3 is TGTGCCAGCAGCGTAGGACTAGCGGGGGCCTACGAGCAGTACTTC.

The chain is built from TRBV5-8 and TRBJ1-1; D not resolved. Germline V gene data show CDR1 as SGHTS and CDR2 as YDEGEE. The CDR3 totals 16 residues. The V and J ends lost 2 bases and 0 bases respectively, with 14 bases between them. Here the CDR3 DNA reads TGTGCCAGCAGCTTTATAAAGGCGGCGGTGAACACTGAAGCTTTCTTT. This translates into CASSFIKAAVNTEAFF.

The CDR3 loop reads CASSPSHGQREAFF. In nucleotides, the CDR3 is TGTGCCAGCAGTCCTTCCCATGGACAGCGTGAAGCTTTCTTT. This rearrangement joins TRBV6-6 to TRBJ1-1; tentative D call: TRBD1 (6 bases). This CDR3 has 14 residues. The germline CDR1 and CDR2 sequences are MNHNY and SVGAGI (reference sequence). The V gene lost 5 bases and the J gene lost 7 bases, with 17 bases spanning the gap.

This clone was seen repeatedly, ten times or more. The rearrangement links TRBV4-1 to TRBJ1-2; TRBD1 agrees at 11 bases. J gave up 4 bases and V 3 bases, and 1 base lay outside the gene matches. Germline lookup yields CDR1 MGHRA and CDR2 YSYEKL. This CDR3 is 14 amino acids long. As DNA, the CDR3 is TGCGCCAGCAGCCAGGGGACAGGGGGCTATGGCTACACCTTC. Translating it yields CASSQGTGGYGYTF.